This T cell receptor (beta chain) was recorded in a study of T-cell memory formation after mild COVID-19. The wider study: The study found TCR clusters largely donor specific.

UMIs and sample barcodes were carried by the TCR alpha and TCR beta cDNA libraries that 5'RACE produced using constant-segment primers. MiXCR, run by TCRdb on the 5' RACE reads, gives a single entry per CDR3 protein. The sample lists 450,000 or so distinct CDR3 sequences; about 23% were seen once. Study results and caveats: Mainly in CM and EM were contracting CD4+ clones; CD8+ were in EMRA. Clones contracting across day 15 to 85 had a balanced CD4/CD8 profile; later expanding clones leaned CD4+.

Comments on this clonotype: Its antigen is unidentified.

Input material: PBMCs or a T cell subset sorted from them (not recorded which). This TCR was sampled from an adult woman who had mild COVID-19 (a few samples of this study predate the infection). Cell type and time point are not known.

The CDR3 loop reads CASSSPGTWYEQYF. CDR3 DNA sequence: TGTGCCAGCAGTTCCCCCGGGACTTGGTACGAGCAGTACTTC. The V and J genes are TRBV6-5 and TRBJ2-7; perhaps TRBD2 as D (6 bases). The V gene's germline CDR1 is MNHEY and CDR2 SVGAGI. V lost 4 bases, J lost 4 bases, and 14 bases lay in between. The CDR3 spans 14 residues.